This entry describes one T cell receptor beta chain. Its antigen is not identified. This entry comes from a study of T cell responses to AZD1222 COVID-19 vaccine. General study results and limits: At 160-218 and 743-854, vaccine-associated CD4 TCRs were dominant, and they spanned spike. Clonal diversity may have been underestimated in mostly white British donors. Two AZD1222 doses significantly raised spike-specific TCR breadth and depth over controls. The study identified only 6 or 7 AZD1222 recipients as seropositive at baseline.

The protocol was immunoSEQ multiplex PCR, while the TCRdb copy is restricted to in-frame clones and leaves out a portion. The data contain 140,000 to 150,000 clones, about 82% of them seen just once; the ten biggest clones take up 5% to 6%. Trimming took 2 bases from V and 6 from J, leaving 8 bases between them. From germline, CDR1 is MNHEY and CDR2 SMNVEV (reference sequence). This CDR3 comprises 13 residues. This TCR came from an adult who received the AZD1222 COVID-19 vaccine. The J gene is TRBJ1-5, the V gene TRBV27; no clear D. Sequences were derived from peripheral blood, sampled 28 days after the second AZD1222 dose. CDR3 nucleotides: TGTGCCAGCAGTTTAGGGGTCGGTCAGCCCCAGCATTTT. Protein product: CASSLGVGQPQHF.